This entry describes one TCR beta chain. The sample holds other DNA sequences that translate to the same CDR3. The sample belongs to a study of blood T cell repertoires in COVID-19. Across the whole study: PBMCs, B-cell-depleted T cells, or T cells were the source of the cDNA or gDNA that made up the material.

Under the authors' procedure: Amplification with reference gene primers provided the estimates of nucleated cell counts. Generated by immunoSEQ multiplex PCR, the TCRdb table keeps only in-frame clones and is missing some. V, J and clone size were drawn from that table, and D and trimming were deduced from the DNA. The repertoire holds approximately 400,000 clones, about four fifths seen once, with over 0.95% in the top ten. V shed 3 bases and J 3 bases; nucleotides not matched to a gene: 4. CDR3 length: 15 residues. Germline V gene data show CDR1 as MDHEN and CDR2 as SYDVKM. The source material was peripheral blood. This chain links TRBV28 with TRBJ2-7, with 11 bases identical to TRBD2. The receptor's source is a human donor with acute or convalescent COVID-19. The donor label of this sample is uncertain. The CDR3 sequence is CASSFIAGGGYEQYF. CDR3 in DNA: TGTGCCAGCAGTTTTATAGCGGGAGGGGGCTACGAGCAGTACTTC.